This TCR beta chain was recorded in a study of Ad26.COV2.S vaccination and SARS-CoV-2 variants. In the study overall: Intramuscularly, Ad26.COV2.S was given either once or twice, 56 days apart.

This CDR3 contains 13 residues. Germline assignment: CDR1 GTSNPN and CDR2 SVGIG (reference sequence). V lost 2 bases and J 0 bases, leaving 5 bases between the germline ends. Specified treatment: around 19 received Ad26.COV2.S at low or high dose, single or two shots; about 5 received placebo; per-sample allocation not given. Collection of the samples took place on day 63 after the first injection of vaccine or placebo. This clone was detected once. Using immunoSEQ multiplex PCR, the repertoire was profiled, and TCRdb retains in-frame clones only, with some absent. The sample carries more than 300,000 clones, 85% to 90% recorded once.

This chain uses TRBV30 with TRBJ2-1; no clear D. Sample: peripheral blood, taken in a trial of Ad26.COV2.S vaccine versus placebo. This clonotype originated in a person between 18 and 60 years old who received the Ad26.COV2.S COVID-19 vaccine or a placebo. The CDR3: CAWSSYSYNEQFF. The CDR3 DNA follows: TGTGCCTGGAGTTCTTACTCCTACAATGAGCAGTTCTTC. Variable domain in full (rest from reference TRBV30 and TRBJ2-1): SQTIHQWPATLVQPVGSPLSLECTVEGTSNPNLYWYRQAAGRGLQLLFYSVGIGQISSEVPQNLSASRPQDRQFILSSKKLLLSDSGFYLCAWSSYSYNEQFFGPGTRLTVL.